This T cell receptor beta chain is from a study of blood T cells in healthy people across ages. V was clipped by 3 bases and J by 7 bases, with 12 bases between them. The CDR3 runs to 13 residues. Primers used in a second PCR of about 6 to 12 cycles were a sample-barcoded 5' primer and a J-beta primer mix. Each CDR3 protein gets one entry after TCRdb re-called the 5' RACE reads with MiXCR. The repertoire holds around 1,600,000 distinct CDR3 sequences, with approximately 39% as singletons. The V and J genes are TRBV12-3 or TRBV12-4 and TRBJ1-2; D is unclear. This TCR was sampled from a young woman in good health. The sample taken for sequencing was blood. Written as DNA, the CDR3 is TGTGCCAGCAGTTTCGACCAGGCCCCTGGCTACACCTTC. It specifies CASSFDQAPGYTF.